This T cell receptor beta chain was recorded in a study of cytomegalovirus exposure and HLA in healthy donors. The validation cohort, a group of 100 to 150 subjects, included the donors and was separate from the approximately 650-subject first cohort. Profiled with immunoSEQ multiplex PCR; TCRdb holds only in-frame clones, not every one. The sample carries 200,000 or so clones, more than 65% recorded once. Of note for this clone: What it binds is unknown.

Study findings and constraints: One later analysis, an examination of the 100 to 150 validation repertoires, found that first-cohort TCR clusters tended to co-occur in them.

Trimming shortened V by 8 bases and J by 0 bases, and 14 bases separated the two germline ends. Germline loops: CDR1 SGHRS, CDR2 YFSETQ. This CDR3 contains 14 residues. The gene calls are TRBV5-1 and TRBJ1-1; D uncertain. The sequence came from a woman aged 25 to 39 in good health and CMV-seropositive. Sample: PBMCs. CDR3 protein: CASHSGSMNTEAFF. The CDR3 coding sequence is TGCGCCAGTCATTCGGGATCCATGAACACTGAAGCTTTCTTT.